This T cell receptor beta chain came from a study of T-cell reconstitution after alpha-beta-depleted transplantation in children. This clonotype was observed a handful of times. Construction of the TCRbeta library involved unique molecular identifiers. Each CDR3 protein gets one entry after TCRdb re-called the PCR reads with MiXCR. This sample yields more than 250,000 distinct CDR3 sequences, of which 9.5% to 10% are seen a single time; 9.5% to 13% belongs to the top ten. V gave up 1 base and J gave up 8 bases, with 21 bases separating them. The CDR3 is 16 amino acids. The germline V gene encodes CDR1 DFQATT and CDR2 SNEGSKA (reference sequence).

The receptor was isolated from a human donor who donated a stem cell graft to a child with SCID. The specimen was PBMCs from the stem cell graft donor, collected from the stem cell graft. V gene TRBV20-1 combines with J gene TRBJ2-4; D is perhaps TRBD2 (6 bases). CDR3 nucleotide sequence: TGCAGTGCTAGAGGCGGGGCTAGCACATTTCTGGACATTCAGTACTTC. This encodes CSARGGASTFLDIQYF.